The source of this T cell receptor (beta chain) is a study of cytomegalovirus exposure and HLA in healthy donors. Libraries were prepared by immunoSEQ multiplex PCR; TCRdb keeps only in-frame clonotypes and omits some of them. The table has some 210,000 clones, 70% to 90% seen once. V trimming: 4 bases; J trimming: 5 bases; junction bases outside the gene matches: 6. Germline V gives CDR1 SGHAT, CDR2 FQNNGV. This CDR3 has 15 residues. This clone was seen a single time. V usage is TRBV11-2 and J usage is TRBJ2-5; TRBD2 agrees at 11 bases. This clonotype was sampled from a woman between 18 and 30 years old in good health and CMV-seronegative. The sequenced sample consisted of PBMCs. The DNA for the CDR3 is TGTGCCAGCAGCTATATAGCGGGGGGGCTGGAGACCCAGTACTTC. Protein sequence: CASSYIAGGLETQYF. Looking up the rest from reference TRBV11-2 and TRBJ2-5 gives the full variable domain: EAGVAQSPRYKIIEKRQSVAFWCNPISGHATLYWYQQILGQGPKLLIQFQNNGVVDDSQLPKDRFSAERLKGVDSTLKIQPAKLEDSAVYLCASSYIAGGLETQYFGPGTRLLVL.